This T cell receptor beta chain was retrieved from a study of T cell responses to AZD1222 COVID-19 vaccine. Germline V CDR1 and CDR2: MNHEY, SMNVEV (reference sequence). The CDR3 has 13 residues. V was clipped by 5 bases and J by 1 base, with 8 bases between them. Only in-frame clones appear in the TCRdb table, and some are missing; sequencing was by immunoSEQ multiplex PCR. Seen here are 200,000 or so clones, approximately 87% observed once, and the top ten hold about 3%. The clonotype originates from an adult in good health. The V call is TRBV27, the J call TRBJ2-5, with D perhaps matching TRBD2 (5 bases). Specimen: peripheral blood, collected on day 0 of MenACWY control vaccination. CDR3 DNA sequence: TGTGCCAGCAGTCCCGGACTCCAAGAGACCCAGTACTTC. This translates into CASSPGLQETQYF.